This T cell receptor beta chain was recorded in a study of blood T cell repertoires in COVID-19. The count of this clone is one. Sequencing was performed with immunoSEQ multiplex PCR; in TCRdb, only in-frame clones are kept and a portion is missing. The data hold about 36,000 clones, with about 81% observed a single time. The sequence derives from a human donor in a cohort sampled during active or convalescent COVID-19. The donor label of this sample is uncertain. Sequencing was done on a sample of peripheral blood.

This CDR3 is CASSRGSNYGYTF. The CDR3 nucleotides read TGTGCCAGCAGTCGGGGGAGTAACTATGGCTACACCTTC. The rearrangement links TRBV6-5 to TRBJ1-2, with a weak D call TRBD1 (5 bases). With 5 bases removed from V and 1 base from J, the gap between germline ends came to 8 bases. The CDR3 length is 13 residues. The germline V gene has CDR1 MNHEY and CDR2 SVGAGI.